Below, 9 T cell receptor beta chains from the same sample are listed, as sequenced in a study of blood T cells in healthy people across ages. The authors ran a second PCR of roughly 7 to 11 cycles using a sample-barcoded 5' primer and a J-beta primer mix. In TCRdb, the 5' RACE reads were re-called with MiXCR into one record per CDR3 protein. Seen here are about 670,000 distinct CDR3 sequences, 45% to 60% observed once, and the top ten hold 13%. Sample: blood. The receptors originated from a woman over 75 in good health.

The chain employs TRBV24-1 and TRBJ2-2, with 8 positions matching TRBD1. CDR1 is KGHDR and CDR2 is SFDVKD in the germline V gene. With V trimmed by 3 bases and J by 0 bases, 8 bases remained unmatched. This CDR3 region has 18 residues. Here the CDR3 DNA reads TGTGCCACCAGTGATGCTCAGGGGGCTGAGACGAACACCGGGGAGCTGTTTTTT. This sequence encodes CATSDAQGAETNTGELFF.

The CDR3 bases are TGCGCCAGCGCCCCCACAGGGGCGGACTATGGCTACACCTTC. As protein: CASAPTGADYGYTF. V and J are TRBV5-1 and TRBJ1-2; 7 positions agree with TRBD1. V lost 7 bases to trimming and J lost 3 bases; unmatched junction nucleotides: 9. The CDR3 totals 14 residues. The germline V gene encodes CDR1 SGHRS and CDR2 YFSETQ.

The chain combines TRBV20-1 with TRBJ2-1; possible D gene TRBD2, 6 bases. V was shortened by 1 base and J by 6 bases, with 7 bases between the two germline ends. The CDR3 is made up of 12 amino acids. Germline V gene lookup returns CDR1 DFQATT and CDR2 SNEGSKA (reference sequence). This CDR3 reads CSARGDFNEQFF. CDR3 coding DNA: TGCAGTGCTAGAGGGGACTTCAATGAGCAGTTCTTC.

This clonotype was seen a few times. The chain carries TRBV6-6 and TRBJ2-4; possible D gene TRBD1, 5 bases. V was pared by 0 bases and J by 6 bases, with 12 bases between. CDR1 and CDR2 from the germline V gene are MNHNY and SVGAGI (reference sequence). The CDR3 is 15 residues long. CDR3 sequence: CASSYSRGRGNIQYF. The CDR3 DNA follows: TGTGCCAGCAGTTACTCGAGAGGAAGGGGAAACATTCAGTACTTC.

This clonotype was picked up many times. This rearrangement joins TRBV11-2 to TRBJ2-2; no firm D call. Germline V gene data show CDR1 as SGHAT and CDR2 as FQNNGV. This CDR3 has 13 amino acids. V shed 0 bases and J shed 2 bases, with 1 base lying between them. CDR3 sequence: CASSLDNTGELFF. The CDR3 nucleotides read TGTGCCAGCAGCTTAGATAACACCGGGGAGCTGTTTTTT.

The CDR3 DNA is TGTGCCAGCAGTGAAGGGGAAATGGAAAGTCAGCCCCAGCATTTT. It translates to CASSEGEMESQPQHF. The chain links TRBV6-1 to TRBJ1-5; D is undetermined. The V gene lost 1 base and the J gene lost 6 bases, with 13 bases spanning the gap. The germline CDR1 and CDR2 sequences are MNHNS and SASEGT. The CDR3 length is 15 residues.

With respect to this clonotype: One base away lies a much larger clone, so this may be a sequencing read error. The chain recombines TRBV6-6 with TRBJ2-1; 8 nucleotides line up with TRBD2. This CDR3 region has 16 residues. Looked up from germline, CDR1 is MNHNY and CDR2 is SVGAGI (reference sequence). CDR3 sequence reads: CAGSYSRLAGSDEQFF. The DNA of the CDR3 is TGTGCCGGCAGTTACTCGAGGCTAGCGGGTTCGGATGAGCAGTTCTTC.

The chain combines TRBV24-1 with TRBJ2-3, with no clear D. Germline V CDR1 and CDR2: KGHDR, SFDVKD. Between the trimmed V and J ends, which lost 3 bases and 4 bases, there was a span of 16 bases. The CDR3 covers 16 residues. The CDR3 DNA follows: TGTGCCACCAGTGATAGAACCGCTGGCTCGTCAGATACGCAGTATTTT. Translation: CATSDRTAGSSDTQYF.

This chain connects TRBV6-1 to TRBJ1-1; 7 bases match TRBD1. The CDR3 loop spans 14 amino acids. Unmatched junction bases numbered 5, after V lost 7 bases and J lost 0 bases. The germline V gene has CDR1 MNHNS and CDR2 SASEGT. CDR3 sequence: CASTLTGLNTEAFF. The CDR3 DNA reads as TGTGCCAGCACTTTGACAGGGTTGAACACTGAAGCTTTCTTT.